Listed here are 21 T cell receptor beta chains from one sample, sequenced in a study of CD8+ T cells in alopecia areata. The treatment denotes: oral pan-JAK inhibitor, 5-10 mg twice daily. The sequencing template was cDNA reverse transcribed from extracted RNA. Clones were sequenced by immunoSEQ multiplex PCR, and TCRdb holds only the in-frame ones, with some missing. Among roughly 200,000 clones, 53% were seen once, and the ten largest hold 10% to 12%. The sequenced sample was CD8+ T cells sorted from blood, obtained at week 24, from a patient treated with tofacitinib. Receptor source: a human donor with alopecia areata.

The CDR3 is CAWDGQGEAFF. CDR3 coding DNA: TGTGCCTGGGATGGGCAGGGAGAAGCTTTCTTT. This sequence joins TRBV30 and TRBJ1-1; D is possibly TRBD1 (5 bases). Germline V CDR1 and CDR2: GTSNPN, SVGIG (reference sequence). The CDR3 consists of 11 residues. V lost 5 bases and J 8 bases, leaving 12 bases between the germline ends.

The genes are TRBV13 and TRBJ2-7; TRBD2 aligns across 7 bases. CDR3 length equals 14 residues. J gave up 3 bases and V 5 bases, and 7 bases lay outside the gene matches. Germline V gene lookup returns CDR1 PRHDT and CDR2 FYEKMQ (reference sequence). The CDR3, as DNA: TGTGCCAGCAGCCCGTTGGGGGGGAACTACGAGCAGTACTTC. It yields the protein CASSPLGGNYEQYF. Full variable domain (outside the CDR3, taken from reference TRBV13 and TRBJ2-7): AAGVIQSPRHLIKEKRETATLKCYPIPRHDTVYWYQQGPGQDPQFLISFYEKMQSDKGSIPDRFSAQQFSDYHSELNMSSLELGDSALYFCASSPLGGNYEQYFGPGTRLTVT.

The chain couples TRBV4-1 to TRBJ1-1, with a weak D call TRBD1 (5 bases). This CDR3 is 14 amino acids long. Trimming left V 4 bases short and J 2 bases short, with 11 bases between. Germline lookup yields CDR1 MGHRA and CDR2 YSYEKL. The CDR3 is CASSPRDLNTEAFF. CDR3 nucleotide sequence: TGCGCCAGCAGCCCCAGGGACCTAAACACTGAAGCTTTCTTT.

A few counts support this clone. The chain is built from TRBV15 and TRBJ1-5; no reliable D call. Germline V gene sequence: CDR1 LNHNV, CDR2 YYDKDF (reference sequence). The CDR3 loop spans 14 amino acids. Trimming shortened V by 1 base and J by 3 bases, and 7 bases separated the two germline ends. This CDR3 reads CATSRVQYNQPQHF. CDR3 coding DNA: TGTGCCACCAGCAGAGTTCAGTACAATCAGCCCCAGCATTTT.

The V gene is TRBV2, the J gene TRBJ2-7; D unclear. This CDR3 region has 12 residues. The V gene lost 6 bases and the J gene lost 2 bases, with 8 bases spanning the gap. Germline values: CDR1 SNHLY, CDR2 FYNNEI. The CDR3 here is CASRDGTYEQYF. The CDR3, as DNA: TGTGCCAGCAGGGACGGCACCTACGAGCAGTACTTC.

The chain employs TRBV29-1 and TRBJ1-1, with D unclear. This CDR3 spans 12 amino acids. V was trimmed by 4 bases and J by 10 bases, leaving 16 bases between them. The germline V gene encodes CDR1 SQVTM and CDR2 ANQGSEA. The CDR3 sequence: CSVGFVDEGAFF. CDR3 DNA sequence: TGCAGCGTTGGTTTTGTCGACGAAGGAGCTTTCTTT.

In its sample, this clone was seen many times. The rearrangement joins TRBV29-1 to TRBJ2-3; 8 bases are a match to TRBD2. This CDR3 has 14 residues. V lost 0 bases to trimming and J lost 7 bases; unmatched junction nucleotides: 6. Germline CDR1 SQVTM, CDR2 ANQGSEA. CDR3 sequence: CSVEDAGGGYTQYF. In nucleotides, the CDR3 is TGCAGCGTTGAAGATGCGGGGGGAGGTTATACGCAGTATTTT.

Only a few counts were recorded for this clone. CDR3 protein: CASSSRERGATYNEQFF. As DNA, the CDR3 is TGTGCCAGCAGTTCACGGGAGAGGGGTGCAACCTACAATGAGCAGTTCTTC. V and J are TRBV28 and TRBJ2-1; TRBD2 might be the D (6 bases). Looked up from germline, CDR1 is MDHEN and CDR2 is SYDVKM. V was trimmed by 4 bases and J by 2 bases, leaving 18 bases between them. This CDR3 comprises 17 residues.

The chain joins TRBV5-1 to TRBJ1-1; no definite D call. Germline assignment: CDR1 SGHRS and CDR2 YFSETQ. The CDR3 runs 15 residues. Trimming took 4 bases from V and 1 from J, leaving 14 bases between them. CDR3 nucleotide sequence: TGCGCCAGCAGCGCCGGGAACAATGGGAACACTGAAGCTTTCTTT. Amino acid sequence: CASSAGNNGNTEAFF.

J is TRBJ1-2 and V is TRBV30, with D tentatively TRBD1 (5 bases). The CDR3 length is 13 residues. CDR1 GTSNPN and CDR2 SVGIG come from the germline V gene (reference sequence). The V end was cut by 4 bases, the J end by 5 bases, with 14 bases between. The CDR3 is CAWTPNSGYGYTF. The CDR3 region has the DNA TGTGCCTGGACCCCAAATTCAGGGTATGGCTACACCTTC. Full variable domain (missing parts from reference TRBV30 and TRBJ1-2): SQTIHQWPATLVQPVGSPLSLECTVEGTSNPNLYWYRQAAGRGLQLLFYSVGIGQISSEVPQNLSASRPQDRQFILSSKKLLLSDSGFYLCAWTPNSGYGYTFGSGTRLTVV.

The V call is TRBV30, the J call TRBJ2-7; TRBD1 aligns across 8 bases. The trim removed 3 bases at V and 6 bases at J, leaving 10 bases unmatched. The CDR3 covers 14 residues. Germline assignment: CDR1 GTSNPN and CDR2 SVGIG (reference sequence). This CDR3 is CAWSEDRVLGEQYF. DNA of the CDR3: TGTGCCTGGAGCGAGGACAGGGTGTTAGGCGAGCAGTACTTC.

The chain links TRBV4-1 to TRBJ1-2; D unclear. Trimming left V 0 bases short and J 0 bases short, with 5 bases between. CDR3 length equals 14 residues. Germline V gene data show CDR1 as MGHRA and CDR2 as YSYEKL. This CDR3 reads CASSQEITNYGYTF. Written as DNA, the CDR3 is TGCGCCAGCAGCCAAGAGATAACTAACTATGGCTACACCTTC.

A few counts support this clone. The chain links TRBV7-9 to TRBJ2-1, with D possibly being TRBD1 or TRBD2 (5 bases each). The CDR3 is 17 amino acids. In germline, CDR1 is SEHNR, CDR2 FQNEAQ (reference sequence). Trimming stripped 4 bases from V and 0 bases from J, with 16 bases between. CDR3 DNA: TGTGCCAGCAGCTCCGGGGCCGAACACGGCTCCTACAATGAGCAGTTCTTC. Its translation: CASSSGAEHGSYNEQFF.

The chain couples TRBV5-6 to TRBJ2-7; tentative D call: TRBD1 (5 bases). V lost 1 base and J 6 bases, leaving 14 bases between the germline ends. Germline CDR1 SGHDT, CDR2 YYEEEE. This CDR3 is built from 14 residues. The DNA of the CDR3 is TGTGCCAGCAGCTTGCCTGACAGAAGCGCCGAGCAGTACTTC. Protein product: CASSLPDRSAEQYF.

This clone turned up a few times. The V and J genes are TRBV6-5 and TRBJ1-2, with 9 bases that match TRBD1. V dropped 6 bases and J dropped 12; count of bases not matched to a gene: 5. Germline loops: CDR1 MNHEY, CDR2 SVGAGI. The CDR3 has 11 amino acids. For the CDR3, the DNA is TGTGCCAGCAGATCGGGACAGGGACACACCTTC. This sequence encodes CASRSGQGHTF.

This chain connects TRBV5-1 to TRBJ2-7; D is perhaps TRBD1 or TRBD2 (5 bases each). The V end was cut by 2 bases, the J end by 2 bases, with 11 bases between. The length of the CDR3 is 14 residues. The germline CDR1 and CDR2 sequences are SGHRS and YFSETQ. CDR3 DNA: TGCGCCAGCAGCTTCCGGGACGGACCCTACGAGCAGTACTTC. Protein sequence: CASSFRDGPYEQYF.

This clone is a singleton in its sample. This sequence joins TRBV5-6 and TRBJ2-7, with a possible D match to TRBD1 (6 bases). The CDR3 has 13 amino acids. Germline CDR1 is SGHDT and CDR2 is YYEEEE. Trimming left V 4 bases short and J 6 bases short, with 14 bases between. The CDR3 loop is CASSGTGSFEQYF. In DNA, the CDR3 is TGTGCCAGCAGCGGTACAGGGAGTTTCGAGCAGTACTTC.

The table lists this clone with a count of one. This chain joins TRBV2 and TRBJ2-7; TRBD2 might be the D (5 bases). Trimming pared 5 bases from V and 3 bases from J, leaving 8 bases between. Germline CDR1 and CDR2: SNHLY and FYNNEI. The CDR3 runs 12 residues. The CDR3: CASSYGLYEQYF. The DNA for the CDR3 is TGTGCCAGCAGTTATGGACTCTACGAGCAGTACTTC.

V and J are TRBV9 and TRBJ1-1; maybe TRBD1 (5 bases). The ends were cut back, 0 bases at V and 3 bases at J, with 9 bases in the middle. Per germline, CDR1 SGDLS and CDR2 YYNGEE. This CDR3 has 14 amino acids. The DNA of the CDR3 is TGTGCCAGCAGCGTAGCAGGGACGGACACTGAAGCTTTCTTT. Translated, it gives CASSVAGTDTEAFF.

This clone has just a few counts. As DNA, the CDR3 is TGTGCCAGCAGCTTGGAGGGGGCTGGGGCCAACGTCCTGACTTTC. Its protein is CASSLEGAGANVLTF. The chain links TRBV5-6 to TRBJ2-6, with a tentative D call TRBD1 (6 bases). Germline values: CDR1 SGHDT, CDR2 YYEEEE. Trimming shortened V by 0 bases and J by 2 bases, and 6 bases separated the two germline ends. The CDR3 totals 15 residues.

In this sample, this clone turned up a few times. The chain couples TRBV5-6 to TRBJ1-1, with 8 bases matching TRBD1. This CDR3 has 15 residues. With 4 bases clipped from V and 0 bases from J, the junction kept 5 bases outside the gene matches. CDR1 and CDR2 from the germline V gene are SGHDT and YYEEEE. The CDR3 is CASSADRVLNTEAFF. CDR3 in DNA: TGTGCCAGCAGCGCGGACAGGGTTTTGAACACTGAAGCTTTCTTT. Combining the CDR3 with reference TRBV5-6 and TRBJ1-1 gives the whole variable domain DAGVTQSPTHLIKTRGQQVTLRCSPKSGHDTVSWYQQALGQGPQFIFQYYEEEERQRGNFPDRFSGHQFPNYSSELNVNALLLGDSALYLCASSADRVLNTEAFFGQGTRLTVV.